A single sample gave rise to the 14 T cell receptor beta chains below, sequenced in a study of blood T cell repertoires in COVID-19. Repertoires were generated with immunoSEQ multiplex PCR, while TCRdb's copy carries only in-frame clones and drops some. The profile shows under 140,000 clones, roughly four fifths of them singletons. The sequenced material came from peripheral blood. All receptors derive from a woman in her fifties or sixties with acute or convalescent COVID-19.

V is TRBV30 and J is TRBJ2-2, with TRBD2 identical over 7 bases. Germline CDR1 GTSNPN, CDR2 SVGIG (reference sequence). Losses at the gene ends were 3 bases for V and 3 bases for J; bases not matched to a gene: 1. This CDR3 comprises 13 residues. The CDR3, as DNA: TGTGCCTGGAGCGGGGGGTACACCGGGGAGCTGTTTTTT. Translation gives CAWSGGYTGELFF.

The rearrangement links TRBV28 to TRBJ2-5, with 10 positions matching TRBD2. CDR1 is MDHEN, CDR2 SYDVKM, per germline. The CDR3 sequence is 16 residues long. J was trimmed by 9 bases and V by 2 bases; bases with no gene match: 12. The CDR3 spells CASSLTGLAGAGAQYF. The CDR3 coding sequence is TGTGCCAGCAGTTTAACCGGTCTAGCGGGGGCTGGGGCCCAGTACTTC.

The chain uses TRBV15 and TRBJ1-6; 8 bases map to TRBD1. V was pared by 3 bases and J by 10 bases, with 5 bases of the junction left unmatched. Looked up from germline, CDR1 is LNHNV and CDR2 is YYDKDF (reference sequence). This CDR3 is 14 amino acids long. CDR3 bases: TGTGCCACCAGCAGGCCGGGACAGGACTCACCCCTCCACTTT. Translated, it gives CATSRPGQDSPLHF.

V is TRBV4-2 and J is TRBJ1-6; TRBD1 matches 7 bases. The CDR3 totals 16 residues. Germline loops: CDR1 LGHNA, CDR2 YNFKEQ. V lost 4 bases to trimming and J lost 7 bases; unmatched junction nucleotides: 10. As DNA, the CDR3 is TGTGCCAGCAGCCCTGAATCACCGGGACAGAATTCACCCCTCCACTTT. This codes for CASSPESPGQNSPLHF.

V is TRBV3-1 (or the pseudogene TRBV3-2) and J is TRBJ1-2, with D possibly being TRBD1 (6 bases). The CDR3 has 15 residues. V gave up 5 bases and J gave up 2 bases, with 15 bases separating them. CDR1 and CDR2 (germline): LGHDT, YNNKEL (reference sequence). The CDR3 is CASSEGHYWNYGYTF. The DNA of the CDR3 is TGTGCCAGCAGCGAGGGACACTACTGGAACTATGGCTACACCTTC.

The sample holds many counts of this clone. The CDR3 DNA follows: TGTGCCAGCAGCCTTGACAGATTGCCTTGGGGCTACACCTTC. This translates into CASSLDRLPWGYTF. The chain links TRBV5-4 to TRBJ1-2; tentatively, D is TRBD1 (5 bases). Germline CDR1 reads SGHNT; CDR2 reads YYREEE (reference sequence). V was pared by 4 bases and J by 8 bases, with 18 bases between. The CDR3 has 14 residues.

In nucleotides, the CDR3 is TGCGCCATACACAGGGCTTATGCGACCGGGGAGCTGTTTTTT. Encoded protein: CAIHRAYATGELFF. The chain combines TRBV10-1 with TRBJ2-2; the D gene is possibly TRBD1 (6 bases). CDR1 is WNHNN and CDR2 is SYGVQD in the germline V gene (reference sequence). V dropped 10 bases and J dropped 5 bases, with 17 bases sitting between them. The CDR3 covers 14 residues.

This chain uses TRBV24-1 with TRBJ1-5, with D uncertain. The ends were cut back, 1 base at V and 4 bases at J, with 10 bases in the middle. The CDR3 length is 15 residues. CDR1 is KGHDR and CDR2 is SFDVKD in the germline V gene. In nucleotides, the CDR3 is TGTGCCACCAGTGATTTTATACAGCGGAATCAGCCCCAGCATTTT. It codes for CATSDFIQRNQPQHF.

The DNA of the CDR3 is TGTGCCAGCAGTACCGGACAGGGTGTCTACGAGCAGTACTTC. Its translation: CASSTGQGVYEQYF. The V call is TRBV27, the J call TRBJ2-7, with 8 bases matching TRBD1. The length of the CDR3 is 14 residues. Germline CDR1 is MNHEY and CDR2 is SMNVEV (reference sequence). Trimming removed 5 bases from V and 3 bases from J; junction bases left unmatched: 6.

This clone was seen only a few times. V gene TRBV30 combines with J gene TRBJ1-4; 8 positions match TRBD1. CDR3 size: 13 residues. Germline CDR1 and CDR2: GTSNPN and SVGIG (reference sequence). V shed 2 bases, J shed 7 bases, and the junction held 3 bases outside the gene matches. The chain's CDR3 is CAWSRTGPEKLFF. Here the CDR3 DNA reads TGTGCCTGGAGTAGGACAGGGCCTGAAAAACTGTTTTTT.

The chain has TRBV11-3 and TRBJ2-3, with 7 bases identical to TRBD2. Germline CDR1 reads SGHNT; CDR2 reads YENEEA. The CDR3 has 15 residues. V dropped 2 bases and J dropped 6; count of bases not matched to a gene: 8. For the CDR3, the DNA is TGTGCCAGCAGCTTAAAAGCTAGCGGTCGTGATACGCAGTATTTT. Residues: CASSLKASGRDTQYF.

The V gene is TRBV6-1, the J gene TRBJ2-2; tentatively, D is TRBD2 (5 bases). This CDR3 region has 16 residues. Trimming stripped 4 bases from V and 0 bases from J, with 12 bases between. CDR1 MNHNS and CDR2 SASEGT come from the germline V gene. CDR3 coding DNA: TGTGCCAGCAGTGTGACGGACTCCACGAACACCGGGGAGCTGTTTTTT. Its translation: CASSVTDSTNTGELFF.

This clone appeared many times. The J gene is TRBJ2-1, the V gene TRBV24-1; 8 bases are a match to TRBD1. Per germline, CDR1 KGHDR and CDR2 SFDVKD. The V and J ends lost 6 bases and 6 bases, in that order; junction bases with no gene match: 3. The CDR3 extends over 13 amino acids. In DNA, the CDR3 is TGTGCCACCAGTACGGACAGGGTCAATGAGCAGTTCTTC. Protein product: CATSTDRVNEQFF.

The genes are TRBV30 and TRBJ1-1, with 8 bases lining up with TRBD1. Germline V lookup: CDR1 GTSNPN, CDR2 SVGIG (reference sequence). With 5 bases clipped from V and 6 bases from J, the junction kept 8 bases outside the gene matches. This CDR3 spans 13 amino acids. This CDR3 reads CAWGQGATPEAFF. CDR3 DNA sequence: TGTGCCTGGGGCCAGGGGGCGACCCCTGAAGCTTTCTTT.